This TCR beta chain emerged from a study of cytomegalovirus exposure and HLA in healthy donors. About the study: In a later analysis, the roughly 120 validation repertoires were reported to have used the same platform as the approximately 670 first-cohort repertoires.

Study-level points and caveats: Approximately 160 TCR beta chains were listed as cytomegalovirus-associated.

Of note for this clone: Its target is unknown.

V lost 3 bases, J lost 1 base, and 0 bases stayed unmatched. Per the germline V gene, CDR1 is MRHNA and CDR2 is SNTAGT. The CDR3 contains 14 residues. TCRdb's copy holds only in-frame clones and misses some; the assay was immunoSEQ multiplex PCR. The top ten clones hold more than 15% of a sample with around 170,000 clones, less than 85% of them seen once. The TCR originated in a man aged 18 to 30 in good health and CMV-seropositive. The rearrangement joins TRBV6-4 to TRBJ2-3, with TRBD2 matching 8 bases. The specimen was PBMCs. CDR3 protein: CASSEAGGTDTQYF. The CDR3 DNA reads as TGTGCCAGCAGTGAAGCGGGAGGCACAGATACGCAGTATTTT.